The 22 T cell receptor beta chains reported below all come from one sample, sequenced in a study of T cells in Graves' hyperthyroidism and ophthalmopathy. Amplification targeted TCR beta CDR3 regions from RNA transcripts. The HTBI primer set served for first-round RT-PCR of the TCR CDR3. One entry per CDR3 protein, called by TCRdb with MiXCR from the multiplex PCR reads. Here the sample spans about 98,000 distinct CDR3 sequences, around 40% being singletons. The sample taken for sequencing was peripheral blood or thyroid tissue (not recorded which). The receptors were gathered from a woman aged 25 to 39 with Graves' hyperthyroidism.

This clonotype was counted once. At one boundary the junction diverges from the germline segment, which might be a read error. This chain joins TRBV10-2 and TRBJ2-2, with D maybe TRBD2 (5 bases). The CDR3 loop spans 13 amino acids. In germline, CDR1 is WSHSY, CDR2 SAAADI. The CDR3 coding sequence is TGCGCCAGCAGTGGACCGAACACCGGGGAGCTGTTCTTT. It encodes CASSGPNTGELFF.

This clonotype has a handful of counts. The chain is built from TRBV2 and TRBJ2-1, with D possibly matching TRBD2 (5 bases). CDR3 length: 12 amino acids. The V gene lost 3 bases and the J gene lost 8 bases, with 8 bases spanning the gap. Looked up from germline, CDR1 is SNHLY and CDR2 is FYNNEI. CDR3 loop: CASSEAGYEQFF. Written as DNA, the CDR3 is TGTGCCAGCAGTGAGGCGGGCTATGAGCAGTTCTTC.

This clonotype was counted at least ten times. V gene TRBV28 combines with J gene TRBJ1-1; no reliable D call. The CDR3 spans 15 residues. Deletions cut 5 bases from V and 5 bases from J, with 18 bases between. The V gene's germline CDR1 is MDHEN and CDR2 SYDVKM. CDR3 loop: CASSPSPSLETEAFF. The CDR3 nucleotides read TGTGCCAGCAGTCCATCGCCGAGCCTGGAAACTGAAGCTTTCTTT.

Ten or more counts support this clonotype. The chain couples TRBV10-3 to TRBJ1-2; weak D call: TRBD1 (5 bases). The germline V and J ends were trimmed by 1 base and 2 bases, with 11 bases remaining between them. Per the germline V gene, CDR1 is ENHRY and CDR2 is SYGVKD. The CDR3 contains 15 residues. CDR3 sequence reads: CAISEWGGVNYGYTF. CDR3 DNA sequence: TGTGCCATCAGTGAGTGGGGGGGTGTGAACTATGGCTACACCTTC.

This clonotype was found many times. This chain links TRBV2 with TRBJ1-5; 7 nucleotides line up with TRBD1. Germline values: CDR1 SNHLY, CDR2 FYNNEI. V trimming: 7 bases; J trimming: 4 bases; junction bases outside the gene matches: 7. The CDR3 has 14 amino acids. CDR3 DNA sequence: TGTGCCAGCAATCGACAGGGAACGAATCAGCCCCAGCATTTT. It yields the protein CASNRQGTNQPQHF.

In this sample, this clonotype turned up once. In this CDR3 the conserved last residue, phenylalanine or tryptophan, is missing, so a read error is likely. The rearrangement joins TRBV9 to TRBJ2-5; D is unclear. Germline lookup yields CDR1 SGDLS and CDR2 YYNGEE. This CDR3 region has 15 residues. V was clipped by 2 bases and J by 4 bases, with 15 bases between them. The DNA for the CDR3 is TGTGCCAGCAGCGTTAACACCGAGTACCGAGAGACCCAGTACCTC. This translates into CASSVNTEYRETQYL.

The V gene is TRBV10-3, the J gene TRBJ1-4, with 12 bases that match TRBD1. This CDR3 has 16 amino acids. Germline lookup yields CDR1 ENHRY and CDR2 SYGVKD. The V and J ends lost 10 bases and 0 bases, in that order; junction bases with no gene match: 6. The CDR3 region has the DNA TGTGCCACACTGGGACAGGGGGCAGCAACTAATGAAAAACTGTTTTTT. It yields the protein CATLGQGAATNEKLFF.

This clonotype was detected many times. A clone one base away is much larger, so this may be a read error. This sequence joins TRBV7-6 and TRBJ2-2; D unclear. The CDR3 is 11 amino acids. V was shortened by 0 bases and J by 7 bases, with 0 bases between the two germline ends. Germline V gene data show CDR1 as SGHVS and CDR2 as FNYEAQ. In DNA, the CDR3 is TGTGCCAGCAGCTTAGCCGGGGAGCTGTTTTTT. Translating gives CASSLAGELFF.

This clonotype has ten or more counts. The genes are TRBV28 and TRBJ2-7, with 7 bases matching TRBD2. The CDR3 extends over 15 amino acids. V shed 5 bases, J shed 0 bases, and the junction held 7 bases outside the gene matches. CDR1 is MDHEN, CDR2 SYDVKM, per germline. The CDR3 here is CASSTAGRSSYEQYF. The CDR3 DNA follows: TGTGCCAGCAGTACAGCGGGACGGAGCTCCTACGAGCAGTACTTC.

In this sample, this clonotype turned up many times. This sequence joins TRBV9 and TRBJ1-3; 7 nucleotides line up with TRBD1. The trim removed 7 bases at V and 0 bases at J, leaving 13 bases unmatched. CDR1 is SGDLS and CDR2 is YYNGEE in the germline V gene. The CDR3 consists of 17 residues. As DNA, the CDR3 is TGTGCCAGCGGGGCAGGAGACGGACAGGCCTCTGGAAACACCATATATTTT. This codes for CASGAGDGQASGNTIYF.

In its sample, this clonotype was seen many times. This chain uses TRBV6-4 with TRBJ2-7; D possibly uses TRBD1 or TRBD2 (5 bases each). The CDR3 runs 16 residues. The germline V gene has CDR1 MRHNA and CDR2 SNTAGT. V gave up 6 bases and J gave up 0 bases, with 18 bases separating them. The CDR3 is CASSRMWGILSYEQYF. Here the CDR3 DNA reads TGTGCCAGCAGCCGAATGTGGGGGATCCTCTCCTACGAGCAGTACTTC.

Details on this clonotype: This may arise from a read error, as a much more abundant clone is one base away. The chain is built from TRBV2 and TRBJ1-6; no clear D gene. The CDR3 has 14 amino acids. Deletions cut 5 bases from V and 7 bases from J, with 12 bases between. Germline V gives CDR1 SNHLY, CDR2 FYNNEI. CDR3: CASSLSRLNSPLHF. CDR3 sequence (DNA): TGTGCCAGCAGTCTCTCCAGGCTGAATTCACCCCTCCACTTT.

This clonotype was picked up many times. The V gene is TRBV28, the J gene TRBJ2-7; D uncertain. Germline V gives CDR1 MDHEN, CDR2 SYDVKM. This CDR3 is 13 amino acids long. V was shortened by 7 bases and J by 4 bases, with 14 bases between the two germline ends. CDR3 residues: CASTNLGNYEQYF. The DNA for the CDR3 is TGTGCCAGCACAAACTTGGGGAATTACGAGCAGTACTTC.

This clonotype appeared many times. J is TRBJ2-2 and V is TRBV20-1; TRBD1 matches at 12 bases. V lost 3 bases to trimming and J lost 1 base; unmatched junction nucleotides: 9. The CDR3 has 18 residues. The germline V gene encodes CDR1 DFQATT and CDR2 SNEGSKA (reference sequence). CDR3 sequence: CSASWDRGPIMNTGELFF. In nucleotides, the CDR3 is TGCAGTGCTAGTTGGGACAGGGGGCCGATAATGAACACCGGGGAGCTGTTTTTT.

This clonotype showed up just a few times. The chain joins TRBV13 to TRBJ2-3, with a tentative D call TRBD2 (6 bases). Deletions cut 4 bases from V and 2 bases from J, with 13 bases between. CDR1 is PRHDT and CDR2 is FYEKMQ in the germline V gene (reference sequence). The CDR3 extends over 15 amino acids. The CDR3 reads CASSSRLEDTDTQYF. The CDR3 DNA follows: TGTGCCAGCAGCTCCAGACTAGAAGACACAGATACGCAGTATTTT. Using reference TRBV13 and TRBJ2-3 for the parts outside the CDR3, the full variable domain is AAGVIQSPRHLIKEKRETATLKCYPIPRHDTVYWYQQGPGQDPQFLISFYEKMQSDKGSIPDRFSAQQFSDYHSELNMSSLELGDSALYFCASSSRLEDTDTQYFGPGTRLTVL.

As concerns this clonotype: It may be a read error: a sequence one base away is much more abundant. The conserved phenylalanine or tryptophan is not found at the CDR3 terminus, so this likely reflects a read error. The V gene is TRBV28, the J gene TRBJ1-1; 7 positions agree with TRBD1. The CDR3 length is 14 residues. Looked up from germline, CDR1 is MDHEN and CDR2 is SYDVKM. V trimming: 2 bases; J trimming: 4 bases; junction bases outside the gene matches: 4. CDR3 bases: TGTGCCAGCAGTTTACCCAGGGGGTTCACTGAAGCTTTCTCT. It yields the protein CASSLPRGFTEAFS.

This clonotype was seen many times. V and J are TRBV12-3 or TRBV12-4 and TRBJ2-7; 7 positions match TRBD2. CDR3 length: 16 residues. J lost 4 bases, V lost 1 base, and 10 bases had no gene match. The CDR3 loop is CASSLEGGLAAYEQYF. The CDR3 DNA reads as TGTGCCAGCAGTTTAGAGGGCGGGCTAGCGGCTTACGAGCAGTACTTC.

CDR3 sequence (DNA): TGTGCCAGCAGCCGCCCGCCGGTTAGCTCCTACGAGCAGTACTTC. It translates to CASSRPPVSSYEQYF. The rearrangement joins TRBV28 to TRBJ2-7; D is unresolved. Germline V gene data show CDR1 as MDHEN and CDR2 as SYDVKM. V was trimmed by 6 bases and J by 0 bases, leaving 15 bases between them. The CDR3 spans 15 residues.

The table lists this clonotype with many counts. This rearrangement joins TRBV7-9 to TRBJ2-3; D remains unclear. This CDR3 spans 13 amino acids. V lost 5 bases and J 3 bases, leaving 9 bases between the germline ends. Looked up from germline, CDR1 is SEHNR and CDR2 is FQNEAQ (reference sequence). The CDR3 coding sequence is TGTGCCAGCAGCCGTCCGGTTACAGATACGCAGTATTTT. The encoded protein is CASSRPVTDTQYF. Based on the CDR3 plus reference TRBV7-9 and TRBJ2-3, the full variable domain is DTGVSQNPRHKITKRGQNVTFRCDPISEHNRLYWYRQTLGQGPEFLTYFQNEAQLEKSRLLSDRFSAERPKGSFSTLEIQRTEQGDSAMYLCASSRPVTDTQYFGPGTRLTVL.

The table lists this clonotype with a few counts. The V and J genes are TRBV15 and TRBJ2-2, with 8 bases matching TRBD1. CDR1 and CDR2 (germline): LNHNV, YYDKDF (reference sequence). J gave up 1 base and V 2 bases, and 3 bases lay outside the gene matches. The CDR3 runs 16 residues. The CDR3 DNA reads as TGTGCCACCAGCAGAACCGGGACAGGGAACACCGGGGAGCTGTTTTTT. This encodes CATSRTGTGNTGELFF.

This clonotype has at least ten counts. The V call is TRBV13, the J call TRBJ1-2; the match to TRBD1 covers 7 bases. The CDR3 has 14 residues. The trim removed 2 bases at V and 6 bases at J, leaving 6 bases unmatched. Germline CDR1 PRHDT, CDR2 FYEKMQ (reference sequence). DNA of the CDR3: TGTGCCAGCAGCTTATTGGATAGGGGGCATGGCTACACCTTC. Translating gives CASSLLDRGHGYTF.

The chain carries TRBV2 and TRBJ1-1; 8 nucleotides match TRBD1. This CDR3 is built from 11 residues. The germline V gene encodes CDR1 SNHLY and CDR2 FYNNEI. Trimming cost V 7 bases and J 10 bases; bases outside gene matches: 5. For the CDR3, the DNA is TGTGCCAGCAATGACAGGGGCCGAGCTTTCTTT. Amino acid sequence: CASNDRGRAFF.